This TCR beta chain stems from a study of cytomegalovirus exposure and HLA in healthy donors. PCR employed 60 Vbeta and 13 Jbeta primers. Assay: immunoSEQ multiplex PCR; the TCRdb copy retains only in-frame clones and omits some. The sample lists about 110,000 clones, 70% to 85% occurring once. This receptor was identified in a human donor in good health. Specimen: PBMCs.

The CDR3: CASSSLRGPYEQYF. CDR3 sequence (DNA): TGTGCCAGCAGCTCACTGAGGGGGCCGTACGAGCAGTACTTC. The chain recombines TRBV11-2 with TRBJ2-7; 7 bases agree with TRBD1. With 4 bases clipped from V and 4 bases from J, the junction kept 7 bases outside the gene matches. This CDR3 region has 14 residues. CDR1 and CDR2 from the germline V gene are SGHAT and FQNNGV.